Listed below are T cell receptor beta chains from one sample, sequenced in a study of OX40 agonist ivuxolimab in advanced cancers. Here immunoSEQ multiplex PCR was the method, and the copy in TCRdb shows in-frame clones only, minus some. The sample lists 45,000 to 50,000 clones, about 83% occurring once. Sample: CD4+ or CD8+ T cells sorted from blood, taken in a trial of the OX40 agonist ivuxolimab. These receptors were collected from an adult with an advanced solid tumor such as melanoma, head and neck, liver or kidney cancer. Both conserved end residues are part of each CDR3. Fields, in order: J gene, clone size, D gene, V gene, CDR3 DNA, CDR3 protein. The D gene is left open where the match is weak. Clone size is shown for a subset of rows, as once, few, many or a class of expanded clone.

TRBJ1-1	many	NA	TRBV6-1	TGTGCCAGCAGTGTCAGGGTTCAAAAAGCTTTCTTT	CASSVRVQKAFF
TRBJ2-3	NA	TRBD2	TRBV5-5	TGTGCCAGCAAAAAGGGACTAGCGGGGTCCACAGATACGCAGTATTTT	CASKKGLAGSTDTQYF
TRBJ1-5	NA	NA	TRBV7-9	TGTGCCAGCAGCTTGTCTATAGTCAATCAGCCCCAGCATTTT	CASSLSIVNQPQHF
TRBJ2-3	NA	NA	TRBV10-3	TGTGCCATCAGTGAGCCGCGGGACAGACACACAGATACGCAGTATTTT	CAISEPRDRHTDTQYF
TRBJ2-2	NA	TRBD2	TRBV7-9	TGTGCCAGCAGCGGACTAGCGGGAGGGCCCGGGGAGCTGTTTTTT	CASSGLAGGPGELFF
TRBJ1-1	once	NA	TRBV18	TGTGCCAGCTCACCACAGGACGGTCTCGAAGCTTTCTTT	CASSPQDGLEAFF
TRBJ1-2	NA	NA	TRBV28	TGTGCCAGCAGGGGGTTCCATGGCTACACCTTC	CASRGFHGYTF
TRBJ2-2	NA	NA	TRBV9	TGTGCCAGCAGCGTGGAGGGCCTGAGCGGGGAGCTGTTTTTT	CASSVEGLSGELFF
TRBJ1-1	NA	NA	TRBV6-6	TGTGCCAGCAGTTACTCGGGCAGGAGGGGGACTGAAGCTTTCTTT	CASSYSGRRGTEAFF
TRBJ2-5	NA	NA	TRBV27	TGTGCCAGCAGTTTCTATTCAAGGCCGGAGACCCAGTACTTC	CASSFYSRPETQYF
TRBJ2-7	NA	NA	TRBV6-6	TGTGCCAGCAGTTATCGGGGCTACTCCTACGAGCAGTACTTC	CASSYRGYSYEQYF
TRBJ2-5	once	TRBD2	TRBV5-1	TGCGCCAGCAGCTTGGGAGCTAGCGGGAGGTCAGAGACCCAGTACTTC	CASSLGASGRSETQYF
TRBJ2-5	NA	TRBD2	TRBV18	TGTGCCAGCTCACAGAGCGGGGGTAAAGAGACCCAGTACTTC	CASSQSGGKETQYF